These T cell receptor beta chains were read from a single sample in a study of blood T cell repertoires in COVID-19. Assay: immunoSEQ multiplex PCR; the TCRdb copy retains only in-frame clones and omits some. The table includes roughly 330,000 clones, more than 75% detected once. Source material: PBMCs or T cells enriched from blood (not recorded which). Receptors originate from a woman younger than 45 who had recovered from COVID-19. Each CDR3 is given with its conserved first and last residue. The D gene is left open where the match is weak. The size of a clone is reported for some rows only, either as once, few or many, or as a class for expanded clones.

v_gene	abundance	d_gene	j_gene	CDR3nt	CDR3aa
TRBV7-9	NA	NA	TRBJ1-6	TGTGCCAGCAGCTTATCGACGGAGTCACCCCTCCACTTT	CASSLSTESPLHF
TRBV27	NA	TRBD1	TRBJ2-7	TGTGCCAGCAGTTTGGGACAGGGGGGTTACGAGCAGTACTTC	CASSLGQGGYEQYF
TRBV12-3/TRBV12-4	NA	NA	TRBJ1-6	TGTGCCAGCAGTGTGGGGCCCTCACCCCTCCACTTT	CASSVGPSPLHF
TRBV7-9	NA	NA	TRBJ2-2	TGTGCCAGCAGCTTCGGGGTTTCGAACACCGGGGAGCTGTTTTTT	CASSFGVSNTGELFF
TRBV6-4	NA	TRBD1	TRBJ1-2	TGTGCCTCCCAGGGGGAGGCAGACTATGGCTACACCTTC	CASQGEADYGYTF
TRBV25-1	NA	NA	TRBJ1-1	TGTGCCAGCGGACTAATGAACACTGAAGCTTTCTTT	CASGLMNTEAFF
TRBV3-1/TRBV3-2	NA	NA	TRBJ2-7	TGTGCCAGCAGCCAAGATCAACGCAGGGGGGCCTCCTACGAGCAGTACTTC	CASSQDQRRGASYEQYF
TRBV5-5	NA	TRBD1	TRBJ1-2	TGTGCCAGCAGCACCAGACAGGGGGCTAAGAATGGCTACACCTTC	CASSTRQGAKNGYTF
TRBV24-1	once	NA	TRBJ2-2	TGTGCCACCAGTGAAGACAGGTCGGGACGCGGGGAGCTGTTTTTT	CATSEDRSGRGELFF
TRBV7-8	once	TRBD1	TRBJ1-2	TGTGCCAGCAGCCCCCAGGGACAGTACTATGGCTACACCTTC	CASSPQGQYYGYTF
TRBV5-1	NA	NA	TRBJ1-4	TGCGCCAGCAGCTTAAGGGGGAGTCAGGCAACTAATGAAAAACTGTTTTTT	CASSLRGSQATNEKLFF
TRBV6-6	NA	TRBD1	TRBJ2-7	TGTGCCAGCAGTTACGGGGACAGGGGGGGCGAGCAGTACTTC	CASSYGDRGGEQYF
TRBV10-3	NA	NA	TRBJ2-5	TGTGCCATCAAGCCGAGAGAAGAGACCCAGTACTTC	CAIKPREETQYF
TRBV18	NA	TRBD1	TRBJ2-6	TGTGCCAGCTCACAGATCAGGGGGCCGGGGGCCAACGTCCTGACTTTC	CASSQIRGPGANVLTF
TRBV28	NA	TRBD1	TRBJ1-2	TGTGCCAGCAGTCCGCACGGGACAGGGGTTAGCTATGGCTACACCTTC	CASSPHGTGVSYGYTF
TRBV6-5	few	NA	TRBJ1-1	TGTGCCAGCAGTTATCAGAACACTGAAGCTTTCTTT	CASSYQNTEAFF
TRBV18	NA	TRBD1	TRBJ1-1	TGTGCCAGCTCTACGGACAGGGGGGGCGCTGAAGCTTTCTTT	CASSTDRGGAEAFF
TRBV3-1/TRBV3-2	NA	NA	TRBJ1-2	TGTGCCAGCAGCCACGTGTCTAACTATGGCTACACCTTC	CASSHVSNYGYTF
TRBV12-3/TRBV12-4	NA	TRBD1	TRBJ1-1	TGTGCCAGCAGTTTTCGGGAAGGACAGGCCGTCTTT	CASSFREGQAVF
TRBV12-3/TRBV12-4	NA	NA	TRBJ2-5	TGTGCCAGCAGTTTATCGGAGACCCAGTACTTC	CASSLSETQYF
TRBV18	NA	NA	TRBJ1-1	TGTGCCAGCTCCCTGGGGGGGGCGGGCACTGAAGCTTTCTTT	CASSLGGAGTEAFF
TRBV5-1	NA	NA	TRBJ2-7	TGCGCCAGCAGCTTGCCCAGGGATGACCACGAGCAGTACTTC	CASSLPRDDHEQYF
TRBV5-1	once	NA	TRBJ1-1	TGCGCCAGCAGCTTGGTTGCCGGGGGAAACACTGAAGCTTTCTTT	CASSLVAGGNTEAFF
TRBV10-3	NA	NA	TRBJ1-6	TGTGCCATCAGTCAGGGAGGGAGCTCCTATAATTCACCCCTCCACTTT	CAISQGGSSYNSPLHF
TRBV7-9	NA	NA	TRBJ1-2	TGTGCCAGCAGCTTCGGGGGTGAAGAACCTAACTATGGCTACACCTTC	CASSFGGEEPNYGYTF
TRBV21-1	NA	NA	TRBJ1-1	TGTGCCAGCGCCTCTACAGGGCGGGCCACTGAAGCTTTCTTT	CASASTGRATEAFF
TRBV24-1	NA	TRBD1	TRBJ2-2	TGTGCCACCAGTGATAATGACAGGGAGAACACCGGGGAGCTGTTTTTT	CATSDNDRENTGELFF
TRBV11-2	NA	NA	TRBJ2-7	TGTGCCAGCAGCCCCGGGAATTTTGCGGGCCCCACGAAGCAGTACTTC	CASSPGNFAGPTKQYF
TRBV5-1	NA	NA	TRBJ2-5	TGCGCCAGCAGCTTGGGACTACAAGAGACCCAGTACTTC	CASSLGLQETQYF
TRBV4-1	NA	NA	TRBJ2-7	TGCGCCAGCAGCACTCGGGAAGGGCCCTACGAGCAGTACTTC	CASSTREGPYEQYF
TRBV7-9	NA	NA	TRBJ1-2	TGTGCCAGCAGCTCCGAGTCATTTGGCTACACCTTC	CASSSESFGYTF
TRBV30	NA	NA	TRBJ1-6	TGTGCCTTCCTCCCCTTAGAGGGATCACCCCTCCACTTT	CAFLPLEGSPLHF
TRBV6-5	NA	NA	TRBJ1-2	TGTGCCAGCAGTTCCCCAGGGACTGGCTCTGGCTACACCTTC	CASSSPGTGSGYTF
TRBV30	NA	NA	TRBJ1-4	TGTGCCTGGAGTCCCGACAGAACTAATGAAAAACTGTTTTTT	CAWSPDRTNEKLFF
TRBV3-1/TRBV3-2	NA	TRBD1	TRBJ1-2	TGTGCCAGCAGCCAGCCCCAACAGGGGATCTATGGCTACACCTTC	CASSQPQQGIYGYTF
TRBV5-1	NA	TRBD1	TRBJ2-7	TGCGCCAGCAGCCGTACCGGGACAGGGTTCTCCTACGAGCAGTACTTC	CASSRTGTGFSYEQYF
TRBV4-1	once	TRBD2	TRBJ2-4	TGCGCCAGCAGCCAAAGAACTAGCGAAGTGGGTGGAAACATTCAGTACTTC	CASSQRTSEVGGNIQYF
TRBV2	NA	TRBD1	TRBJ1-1	TGTGCCAGCAGTGAAGCTAGGACAGGGGGGATTGAAGCTTTCTTT	CASSEARTGGIEAFF
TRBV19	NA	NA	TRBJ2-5	TGTGCCAGTAGCAGGGTGTCGGCAGAGACCCAGTACTTC	CASSRVSAETQYF
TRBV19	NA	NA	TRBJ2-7	TGTGCCAGTAGTATGCAGGAGGGAGCCTACGAGCAGTACTTC	CASSMQEGAYEQYF
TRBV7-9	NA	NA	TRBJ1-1	TGTGCCAGCAGCTTTTCCCCGGGGTTCGAAGCTTTCTTT	CASSFSPGFEAFF
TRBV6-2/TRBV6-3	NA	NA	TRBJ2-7	TGTGCCAGCAGCCAGACAGGCTACGAGCAGTACTTC	CASSQTGYEQYF
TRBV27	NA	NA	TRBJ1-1	TGTGCCAGCAGAGGGGGAACGGGCACTGAAGCTTTCTTT	CASRGGTGTEAFF
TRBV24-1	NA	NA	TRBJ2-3	TGTGCCACCAGTGAAGGACTGGCGCAGTATTTT	CATSEGLAQYF
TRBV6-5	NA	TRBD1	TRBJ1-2	TGTGCCAGCAGTCATACTCGGACAGGGACCTATGGCTACACCTTC	CASSHTRTGTYGYTF
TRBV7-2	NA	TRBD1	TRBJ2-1	TGTGCCAGCACCGGCGGGGGACAGGGGTTCAATGAGCAGTTCTTC	CASTGGGQGFNEQFF
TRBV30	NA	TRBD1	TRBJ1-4	TGTGCCTGGGAGAAAAGACAGGGGCAAGAAAAACTGTTTTTT	CAWEKRQGQEKLFF
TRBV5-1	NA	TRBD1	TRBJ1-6	TGCGCCAGCAGCTGGGGACAGGGGTATAATTCACCCCTCCACTTT	CASSWGQGYNSPLHF
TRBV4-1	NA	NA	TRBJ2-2	TGCGCCAGCAGCCCATGGGCTGGAGATTGGGGCAGGGCCACCGGGGAGCTGTTTTTT	CASSPWAGDWGRATGELFF
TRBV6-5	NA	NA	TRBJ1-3	TGTGCCAGCACCGGAGGCAGCTCTGGAAACACCATATATTTT	CASTGGSSGNTIYF
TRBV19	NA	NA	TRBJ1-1	TGTGCCAGTTCTGGACAGCTGAACACTGAAGCTTTCTTT	CASSGQLNTEAFF
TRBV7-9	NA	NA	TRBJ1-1	TGTGCCAGCAGCTCAGGGACGGGACACGAAGCTTTCTTT	CASSSGTGHEAFF
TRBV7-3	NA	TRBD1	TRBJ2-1	TGTGCCAGCAGCTTTCGACAGGGCATTTCTGGGCAGTTCTTC	CASSFRQGISGQFF
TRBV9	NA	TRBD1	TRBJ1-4	TGTGCCAGCAGCTCGGGGACAGTTCGAAGGGAAAAACTGTTTTTT	CASSSGTVRREKLFF
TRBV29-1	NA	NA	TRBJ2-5	TGCAGCGTTGAGGAGGTAGAGACCCAGTACTTC	CSVEEVETQYF
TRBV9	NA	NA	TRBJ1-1	TGTGCCAGCAGCTCATGGAACACTGAAGCTTTCTTT	CASSSWNTEAFF
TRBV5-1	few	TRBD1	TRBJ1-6	TGCGCCAGCAGCCCGGGGACAGATTATAATTCACCCCTCCACTTT	CASSPGTDYNSPLHF
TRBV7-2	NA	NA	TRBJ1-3	TGTGCCAGCAGCTTAGCGGGGGGTATAACCAGACAAAACACCATATATTTT	CASSLAGGITRQNTIYF
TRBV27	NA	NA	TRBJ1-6	TGTGCCAGCAGTTTTACAGGGACCATCTTTAACCTTAATTCACCCCTCCACTTT	CASSFTGTIFNLNSPLHF